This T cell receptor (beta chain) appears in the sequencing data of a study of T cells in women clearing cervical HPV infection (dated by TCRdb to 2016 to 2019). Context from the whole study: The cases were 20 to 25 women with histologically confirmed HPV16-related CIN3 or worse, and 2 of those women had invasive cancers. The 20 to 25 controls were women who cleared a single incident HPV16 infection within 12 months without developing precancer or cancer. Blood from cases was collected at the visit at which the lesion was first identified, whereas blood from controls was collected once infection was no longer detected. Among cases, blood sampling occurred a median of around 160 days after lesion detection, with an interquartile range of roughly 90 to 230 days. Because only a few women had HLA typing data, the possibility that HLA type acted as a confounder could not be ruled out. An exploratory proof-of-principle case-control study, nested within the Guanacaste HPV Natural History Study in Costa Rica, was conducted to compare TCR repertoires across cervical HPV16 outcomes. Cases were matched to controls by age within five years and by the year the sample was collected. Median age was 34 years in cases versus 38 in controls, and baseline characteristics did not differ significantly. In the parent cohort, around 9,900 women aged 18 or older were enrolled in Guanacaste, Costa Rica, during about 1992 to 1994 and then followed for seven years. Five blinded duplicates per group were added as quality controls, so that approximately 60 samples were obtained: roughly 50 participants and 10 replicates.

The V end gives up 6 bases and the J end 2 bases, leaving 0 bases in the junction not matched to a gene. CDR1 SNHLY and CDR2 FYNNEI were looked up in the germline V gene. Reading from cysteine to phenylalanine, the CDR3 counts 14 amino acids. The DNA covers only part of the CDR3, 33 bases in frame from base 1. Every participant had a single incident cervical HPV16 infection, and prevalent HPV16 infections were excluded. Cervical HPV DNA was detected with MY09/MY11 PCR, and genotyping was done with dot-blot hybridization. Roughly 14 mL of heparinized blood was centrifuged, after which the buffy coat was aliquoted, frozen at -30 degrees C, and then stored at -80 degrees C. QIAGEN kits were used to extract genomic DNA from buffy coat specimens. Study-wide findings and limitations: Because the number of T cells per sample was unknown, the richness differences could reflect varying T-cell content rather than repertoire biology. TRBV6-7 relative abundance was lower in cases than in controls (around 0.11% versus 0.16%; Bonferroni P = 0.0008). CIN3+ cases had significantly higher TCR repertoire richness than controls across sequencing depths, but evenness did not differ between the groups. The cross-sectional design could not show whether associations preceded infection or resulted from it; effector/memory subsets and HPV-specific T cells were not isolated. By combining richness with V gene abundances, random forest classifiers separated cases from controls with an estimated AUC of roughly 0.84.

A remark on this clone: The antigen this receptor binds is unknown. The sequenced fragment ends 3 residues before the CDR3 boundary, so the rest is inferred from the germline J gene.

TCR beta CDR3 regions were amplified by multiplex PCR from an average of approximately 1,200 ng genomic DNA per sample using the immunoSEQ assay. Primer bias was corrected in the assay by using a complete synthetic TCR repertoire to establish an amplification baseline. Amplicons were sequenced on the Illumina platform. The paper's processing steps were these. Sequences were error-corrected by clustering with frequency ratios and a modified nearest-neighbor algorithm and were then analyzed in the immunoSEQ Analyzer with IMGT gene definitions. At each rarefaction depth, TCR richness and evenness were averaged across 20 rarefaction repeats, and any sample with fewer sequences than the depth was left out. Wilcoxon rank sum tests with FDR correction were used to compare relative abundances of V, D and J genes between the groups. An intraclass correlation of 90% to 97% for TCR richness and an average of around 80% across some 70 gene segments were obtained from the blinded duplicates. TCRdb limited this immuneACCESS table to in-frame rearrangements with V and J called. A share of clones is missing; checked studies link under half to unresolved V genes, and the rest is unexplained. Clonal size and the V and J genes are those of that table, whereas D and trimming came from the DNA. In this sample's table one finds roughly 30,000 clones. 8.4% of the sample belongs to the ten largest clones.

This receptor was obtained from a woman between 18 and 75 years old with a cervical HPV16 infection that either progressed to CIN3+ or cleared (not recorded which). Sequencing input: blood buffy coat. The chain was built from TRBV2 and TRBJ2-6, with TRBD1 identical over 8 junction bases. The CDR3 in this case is CASRDRAGANVLTF. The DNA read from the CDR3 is TGTGCCAGCAGGGACAGGGCTGGGGCCAACGTC.